These 12 T cell receptor beta chains came from one sample sequenced in a study of T-cell memory formation after mild COVID-19. One entry per CDR3 protein, called by TCRdb with MiXCR from the 5' RACE reads. The data show under 250,000 distinct CDR3 sequences, with around 30% seen just once and over 9.5% held by the top ten. The sequencing input was PBMCs or a T cell subset sorted from them (not recorded which). These receptors all come from an adult woman who had mild COVID-19 (a few samples of this study predate the infection). Cell type and time point are not known.

The chain combines TRBV20-1 with TRBJ2-2; TRBD2 might be the D (6 bases). Germline CDR1 reads DFQATT; CDR2 reads SNEGSKA (reference sequence). The germline V and J ends were trimmed by 4 bases and 2 bases, with 8 bases remaining between them. CDR3 length: 13 residues. CDR3 sequence (DNA): TGCAGTGCTAAGGGACTCAACACCGGGGAGCTGTTTTTT. This sequence encodes CSAKGLNTGELFF.

The V gene is TRBV6-2 or TRBV6-3, the J gene TRBJ2-2, with 7 nucleotides matching TRBD2. Germline CDR1 is MNHEY and CDR2 is SVGEGT. V shed 6 bases and J 3 bases; nucleotides not matched to a gene: 16. The CDR3 has 18 amino acids. In DNA, the CDR3 is TGTGCCAGCAGCTCCGACCAGTTCTCGCGGGGGTACACCGGGGAGCTGTTTTTT. Its translation is CASSSDQFSRGYTGELFF.

The gene calls are TRBV14 and TRBJ2-7; the D gene is possibly TRBD2 (6 bases). The germline CDR1 and CDR2 sequences are SGHDN and FVKESK. The V gene lost 4 bases and the J gene lost 7 bases, with 17 bases spanning the gap. This CDR3 region has 14 residues. The CDR3 sequence is CASSLDWRAGEQYF. CDR3 DNA: TGTGCCAGCAGCCTCGATTGGAGGGCCGGGGAGCAGTACTTC.

The chain links TRBV7-9 to TRBJ2-2; unclear D gene. CDR1 and CDR2 from the germline V gene are SEHNR and FQNEAQ (reference sequence). The germline V and J ends were trimmed by 11 bases and 6 bases, with 10 bases remaining between them. The CDR3 extends over 11 amino acids. CDR3 loop: CAPLGSGELFF. CDR3 bases: TGTGCCCCTCTAGGGTCCGGGGAGCTGTTTTTT.

J is TRBJ2-3 and V is TRBV30, with 9 bases identical to TRBD2. CDR3 length: 15 residues. J lost 4 bases, V lost 3 bases, and 8 bases had no gene match. The germline V gene has CDR1 GTSNPN and CDR2 SVGIG (reference sequence). CDR3 loop: CAWSGAGGRADTQYF. CDR3 nucleotide sequence: TGTGCCTGGAGCGGAGCGGGAGGACGTGCAGATACGCAGTATTTT.

In its sample, this clonotype was seen a few times. Here the CDR3 reads CAGRTGRTGELFF. Written as DNA, the CDR3 is TGCGCCGGACGGACAGGGAGAACCGGGGAGCTGTTTTTT. The chain joins TRBV10-1 to TRBJ2-2; 8 bases agree with TRBD1. The CDR3 contains 13 residues. Trimming took 11 bases from V and 5 from J; bases not matched to a gene: 7. The V gene's germline CDR1 is WNHNN and CDR2 SYGVQD (reference sequence).

In this sample, this clonotype turned up a few times. The rearrangement links TRBV7-9 to TRBJ2-2; 9 bases agree with TRBD2. Unmatched junction bases numbered 5, after V lost 5 bases and J lost 4 bases. Germline CDR1 SEHNR, CDR2 FQNEAQ (reference sequence). CDR3 length: 15 amino acids. CDR3 sequence (DNA): TGTGCCAGCAGCCCCGGGACTAGCCGCACCGGGGAGCTGTTTTTT. Translation: CASSPGTSRTGELFF.

This clonotype was seen just once. The genes are TRBV12-3 or TRBV12-4 and TRBJ2-1, with a weak D call TRBD1 (6 bases). V dropped 2 bases and J dropped 6 bases, with 8 bases sitting between them. The CDR3 runs to 13 residues. The CDR3 nucleotides are TGTGCCAGCAGTTTACGACAGGCCAATGAGCAGTTCTTC. Translated: CASSLRQANEQFF.

The chain's CDR3 is CASSYGQAVNTEAFF. CDR3 nucleotide sequence: TGTGCCAGCAGCTATGGACAGGCTGTGAACACTGAAGCTTTCTTT. This chain joins TRBV7-2 and TRBJ1-1, with 7 bases matching TRBD1. Germline CDR1 SGHTA, CDR2 FQGNSA. The V segment lost 4 bases and the J segment 0 bases; nucleotides outside the gene matches: 5. CDR3 size: 15 residues.

This clonotype was detected a few times. V is TRBV27 and J is TRBJ2-5, with D possibly matching TRBD1 (6 bases). V was pared by 2 bases and J by 2 bases, with 21 bases between. There are 18 residues in the CDR3. The germline V gene has CDR1 MNHEY and CDR2 SMNVEV (reference sequence). The CDR3 bases are TGTGCCAGCAGTTTAAAGGGGGTCAGACAGATTACACAAGAGACCCAGTACTTC. Its translation is CASSLKGVRQITQETQYF.

The chain is built from TRBV27 and TRBJ1-1; no clear D. In germline, CDR1 is MNHEY, CDR2 SMNVEV (reference sequence). Trimming shortened V by 7 bases and J by 2 bases, and 5 bases separated the two germline ends. The CDR3 runs to 11 residues. Written as DNA, the CDR3 is TGTGCCAGCAAACTAAACACTGAAGCTTTCTTT. It encodes CASKLNTEAFF.

The genes are TRBV18 and TRBJ2-3; TRBD2 agrees at 8 bases. Germline CDR1 reads KGHSH; CDR2 reads LQKENI. V shed 6 bases, J shed 2 bases, and the junction held 16 bases outside the gene matches. The CDR3 loop spans 18 amino acids. CDR3 DNA: TGTGCCAGCTCGCCGTCAGTCCTCGCGGGAGGCTCCACAGATACGCAGTATTTT. This translates into CASSPSVLAGGSTDTQYF. Full variable domain (remainder filled in from reference TRBV18 and TRBJ2-3): NAGVMQNPRHLVRRRGQEARLRCSPMKGHSHVYWYRQLPEEGLKFMVYLQKENIIDESGMPKERFSAEFPKEGPSILRIQQVVRGDSAAYFCASSPSVLAGGSTDTQYFGPGTRLTVL.